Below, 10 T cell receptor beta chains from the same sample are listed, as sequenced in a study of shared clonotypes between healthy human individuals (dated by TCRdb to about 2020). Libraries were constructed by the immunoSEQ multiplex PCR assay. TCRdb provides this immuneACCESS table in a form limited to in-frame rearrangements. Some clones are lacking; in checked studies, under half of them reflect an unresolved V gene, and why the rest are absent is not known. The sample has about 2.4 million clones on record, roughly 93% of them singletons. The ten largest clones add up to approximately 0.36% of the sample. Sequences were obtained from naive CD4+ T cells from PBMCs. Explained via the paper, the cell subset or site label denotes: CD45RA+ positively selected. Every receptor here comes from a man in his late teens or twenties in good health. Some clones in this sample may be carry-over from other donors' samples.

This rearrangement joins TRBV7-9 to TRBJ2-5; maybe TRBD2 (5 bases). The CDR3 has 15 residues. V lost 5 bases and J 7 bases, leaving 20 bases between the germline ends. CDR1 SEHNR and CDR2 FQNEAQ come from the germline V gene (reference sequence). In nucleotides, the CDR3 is TGTGCCAGCAGCCAAGCCGTCCCGGCGGGCGGGACCCAGTACTTC. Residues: CASSQAVPAGGTQYF.

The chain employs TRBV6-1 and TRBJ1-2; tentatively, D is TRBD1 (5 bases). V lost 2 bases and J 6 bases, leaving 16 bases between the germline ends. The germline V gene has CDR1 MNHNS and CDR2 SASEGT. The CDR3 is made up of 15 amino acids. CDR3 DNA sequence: TGTGCCAGCAGTGAAAATCTCCCGCTGGGGGATGGCTACACCTTC. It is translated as CASSENLPLGDGYTF.

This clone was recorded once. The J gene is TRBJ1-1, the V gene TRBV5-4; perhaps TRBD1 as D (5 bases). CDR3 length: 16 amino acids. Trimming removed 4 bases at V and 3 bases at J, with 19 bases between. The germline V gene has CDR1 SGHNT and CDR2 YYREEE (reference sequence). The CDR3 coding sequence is TGTGCCAGCAGCCCTCGACAGTCCAGTTGGGACACTGAAGCTTTCTTT. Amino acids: CASSPRQSSWDTEAFF.

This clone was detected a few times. CDR3 region: CASSLEYAEAFF. DNA of the CDR3: TGTGCCAGCAGCTTAGAGTACGCTGAAGCTTTCTTT. The V call is TRBV11-2, the J call TRBJ1-1; D is uncertain. V was clipped by 0 bases and J by 6 bases, with 5 bases between them. This CDR3 spans 12 amino acids. The V gene's germline CDR1 is SGHAT and CDR2 FQNNGV. Combining the CDR3 with reference TRBV11-2 and TRBJ1-1 gives the whole variable domain EAGVAQSPRYKIIEKRQSVAFWCNPISGHATLYWYQQILGQGPKLLIQFQNNGVVDDSQLPKDRFSAERLKGVDSTLKIQPAKLEDSAVYLCASSLEYAEAFFGQGTRLTVV.

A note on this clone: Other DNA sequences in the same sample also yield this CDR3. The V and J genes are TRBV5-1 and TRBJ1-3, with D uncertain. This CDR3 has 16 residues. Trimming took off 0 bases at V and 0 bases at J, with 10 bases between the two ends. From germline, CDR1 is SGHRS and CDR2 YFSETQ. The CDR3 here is CASSLGPGASGNTIYF. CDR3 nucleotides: TGCGCCAGCAGCTTGGGTCCCGGCGCCTCTGGAAACACCATATATTTT.

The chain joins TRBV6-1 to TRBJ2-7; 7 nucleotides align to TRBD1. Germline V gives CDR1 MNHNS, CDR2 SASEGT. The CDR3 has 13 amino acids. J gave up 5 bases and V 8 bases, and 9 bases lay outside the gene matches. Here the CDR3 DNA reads TGTGCCAGCGAATACCTCAGGGGGAACGAGCAGTACTTC. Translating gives CASEYLRGNEQYF.

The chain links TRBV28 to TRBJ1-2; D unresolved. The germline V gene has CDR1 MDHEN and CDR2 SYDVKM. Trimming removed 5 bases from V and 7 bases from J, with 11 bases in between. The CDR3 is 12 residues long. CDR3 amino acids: CASSLPSGGYTF. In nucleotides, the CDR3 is TGTGCCAGCAGTCTCCCTAGTGGTGGCTACACCTTC.

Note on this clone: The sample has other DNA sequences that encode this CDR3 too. CDR3 bases: TGTGCCAGTAGTATACAGGGGGGTCAGCCCCAGCATTTT. The encoded protein is CASSIQGGQPQHF. The chain recombines TRBV19 with TRBJ1-5, with TRBD1 identical over 7 bases. The CDR3 covers 13 residues. Germline CDR1 and CDR2: LNHDA and SQIVND (reference sequence). The J segment lost 6 bases and the V segment lost 2 bases, leaving 1 base of the junction unmatched. The variable domain in full, completed from reference TRBV19 and TRBJ1-5, reads DGGITQSPKYLFRKEGQNVTLSCEQNLNHDAMYWYRQDPGQGLRLIYYSQIVNDFQKGDIAEGYSVSREKKESFPLTVTSAQKNPTAFYLCASSIQGGQPQHFGDGTRLSIL.

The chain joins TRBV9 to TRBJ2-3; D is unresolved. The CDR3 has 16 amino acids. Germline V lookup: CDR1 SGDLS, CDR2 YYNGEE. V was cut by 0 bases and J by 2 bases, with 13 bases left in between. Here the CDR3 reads CASSVGGGILTDTQYF. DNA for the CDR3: TGTGCCAGCAGCGTAGGGGGTGGAATTCTCACAGATACGCAGTATTTT.

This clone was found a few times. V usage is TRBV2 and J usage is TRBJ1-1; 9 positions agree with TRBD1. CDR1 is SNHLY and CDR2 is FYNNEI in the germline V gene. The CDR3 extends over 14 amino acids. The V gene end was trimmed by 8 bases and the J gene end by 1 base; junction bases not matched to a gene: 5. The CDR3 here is CASGVTGGNTEAFF. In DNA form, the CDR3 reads TGTGCCAGCGGGGTGACAGGGGGGAACACTGAAGCTTTCTTT.